A single sample gave rise to the 2 T cell receptor beta chains below, sequenced in a study of blood T cells in healthy people across ages. Next came a second PCR, run for about 7 to 12 cycles, which used a sample-barcoded 5' primer along with a J-beta primer mix. TCRdb re-analysed the 5' RACE reads in MiXCR, keeping a single row per CDR3 protein. The repertoire has about 720,000 distinct CDR3 sequences, around a fifth of them found once; the top ten carry about 22%. Sample: blood. These receptors came from a man between 65 and 80 years old in good health.

The chain joins TRBV27 to TRBJ1-5; perhaps TRBD1 as D (5 bases). V lost 6 bases and J 0 bases, leaving 24 bases between the germline ends. Per the germline V gene, CDR1 is MNHEY and CDR2 is SMNVEV (reference sequence). The CDR3 spans 19 residues. This chain's CDR3 is CASRIRGYNNKNSNQPQHF. Written as DNA, the CDR3 is TGTGCCAGCAGAATCCGGGGCTACAATAATAAAAATAGCAATCAGCCCCAGCATTTT.

The chain recombines TRBV3-1 with TRBJ2-1; 8 bases are shared with TRBD1. The CDR3 contains 16 residues. Germline V gene data show CDR1 as LGHDT and CDR2 as YNNKEL (reference sequence). V was pared by 5 bases and J by 7 bases, with 13 bases of the junction left unmatched. DNA of the CDR3: TGTGCCAGCAGCTTATCTGGGACAGGTATAAGGAATGAGCAGTTCTTC. Its translation: CASSLSGTGIRNEQFF.